This T cell receptor (beta chain) was recorded in a study of blood T cells in healthy people across ages. General study results and limits: Observed TCR beta diversity per million T cells went down as age went up. This fall followed a roughly linear course with age.

This clonotype was counted a few times. Its antigen is not known. Its ends do not fully match the called genes, so a read error is possible. A second roughly 7 to 12 cycle PCR used barcoded and J-beta primers. TCRdb ran MiXCR on the 5' RACE reads and lists one entry per CDR3 protein. The table shows 1.5 million to 2 million distinct CDR3 sequences, with approximately 39% occurring only once. CDR1 and CDR2 from the germline V gene are SGHTA and FQGTGA. There are 14 residues in the CDR3. The material sequenced was blood. The receptor comes from a human donor in good health. This chain links TRBV7-3 with TRBJ1-1, with 7 bases aligning to TRBD1. The CDR3 DNA sequence: TGTGCTAGCAGCTTAAAAGGGGGCGGCACTGAAGCTTTCTTT. Encoded protein: CASSLKGGGTEAFF. The entire variable domain, with the rest obtained from reference TRBV7-3 and TRBJ1-1, is as follows: GAGVSQTPSNKVTEKGKYVELRCDPISGHTALYWYRQSLGQGPEFLIYFQGTGAADDSGLPNDRFFAVRPEGSVSTLKIQRTERGDSAVYLCASSLKGGGTEAFFGQGTRLTVV.